The T cell receptor (beta chain) under discussion was sequenced for a study of blood T cell repertoires in COVID-19. Study background: Sources were T cells, B-cell-depleted T cells, or PBMCs; the material itself was cDNA or gDNA.

Sequenced by immunoSEQ multiplex PCR; TCRdb stores in-frame clones only, minus some. The data hold about 230,000 clones, with roughly 87% observed a single time. All enrollees were about 18 to 100 years old and from some 24 US areas. Recovered status applied to Cohort 3 donors who had two consecutive negative PCRs. It also applied to those with clearance or with symptom resolution. Germline CDR1 reads GTSNPN; CDR2 reads SVGIG (reference sequence). The germline V and J ends were trimmed by 7 bases and 3 bases, with 15 bases remaining between them. The CDR3 extends over 13 amino acids. The specimen sequenced was PBMCs or T cells enriched from blood (not recorded which). The chain uses TRBV30 and TRBJ1-2; possibly TRBD1 for D (5 bases). This sequence originates from a man aged 25-45 years who had recovered from COVID-19. The CDR3 here is CALNWGDHYGYTF. CDR3 in DNA: TGTGCCTTAAATTGGGGGGACCACTATGGCTACACCTTC.